These T cell receptor beta chains were read from a single sample in a study of CD8+CD57+ T cells in acquired aplastic anemia. TCRdb fed the reads into MiXCR, producing one record per CDR3 protein. The sample holds about 210,000 distinct CDR3 sequences; 61% are singletons and the top ten take 25% to 35%. Material: sorted CD4+, CD8+, or CD8+CD57+ T cells (not recorded which) from PBMCs. These receptors all stem from a human donor in good health. CDR3s include the opening cysteine and the closing phenylalanine or tryptophan.

J gene | V gene | CDR3 protein
TRBJ2-4 | TRBV12-5 | CASGPVQNIQYF
TRBJ2-6 | TRBV19 | CASSPRGQAYSGANVLTF
TRBJ2-7 | TRBV6-5 | CASAPVGTGSYEQYF
TRBJ2-3 | TRBV7-9 | CASSLPFSGAGDTQYF
TRBJ2-7 | TRBV7-2 | CASSLLLTSLLYEQYF
TRBJ1-1 | TRBV20-1 | CSANRGMNTEAFF
TRBJ1-1 | TRBV10-2 | CASSKLNTEAFF
TRBJ2-5 | TRBV6-1 | CASSYPGTGISF
TRBJ2-5 | TRBV6-5 | CATHRQGETQYF
TRBJ2-7 | TRBV10-3 | CAISDGTVSYEQYF
TRBJ2-7 | TRBV29-1 | CSVWDRGFSEQYF
TRBJ1-5 | TRBV19 | CASTTPYSNQPQHF
TRBJ1-1 | TRBV7-2 | CASSRDSHFNTEAFF
TRBJ2-2 | TRBV11-3 | CASSFSSGGITGELFF
TRBJ2-3 | TRBV24-1 | CATSDQSGQGDTDTQYF
TRBJ1-1 | TRBV9 | CASSPPRGSEAFF
TRBJ1-2 | TRBV7-2 | CASLLAGNYGYTF
TRBJ2-1 | TRBV5-1 | CASGTVRGGDNEQFF
TRBJ2-7 | TRBV10-3 | CAIMTSGGAYEQYF
TRBJ2-6 | TRBV19 | CASSISGAGANVLTF
TRBJ2-3 | TRBV11-1 | CASSFFPGGDPSTDTQYF
TRBJ2-1 | TRBV7-7 | CASSSGLPPYNEQFF
TRBJ2-5 | TRBV5-8 | CASSFGLGGRDQETQYF